A selection of T cell receptor beta chains follows, all from one sample in a study of blood T cell repertoires in COVID-19. This table comes from immunoSEQ multiplex PCR, and its TCRdb copy is limited to in-frame clones, with some not included. Of 120,000 to 150,000 clones listed, around 80% are singletons. Sequencing was performed on peripheral blood. All receptors derive from a man in his fifties or sixties with acute or convalescent COVID-19. CDR3s include the opening cysteine and the closing phenylalanine or tryptophan. The order of the fields is V gene, clone size, CDR3 protein. A clone size is listed for some rows: how often the clone was seen (once, few, many), or a class if it is expanded.

v_gene: TRBV3-1/TRBV3-2
abundance: once
CDR3aa: CASSQDLSSYEQYF

v_gene: TRBV3-1/TRBV3-2
abundance: NA
CDR3aa: CASSPLGGAKNIQYF

v_gene: TRBV7-6
abundance: NA
CDR3aa: CASSSTSYEQYF

v_gene: TRBV9
abundance: NA
CDR3aa: CASSVATGQETQYF

v_gene: TRBV7-8
abundance: NA
CDR3aa: CASSLALAATDTQYF

v_gene: TRBV4-2
abundance: NA
CDR3aa: CASSPRGGGAGTSGRVQETQYF

v_gene: TRBV7-8
abundance: few
CDR3aa: CASSQGTGQETQYF

v_gene: TRBV5-1
abundance: NA
CDR3aa: CASSLNGGTGSIGELFF

v_gene: TRBV5-8
abundance: few
CDR3aa: CASSAGGQLSGNTIYF

v_gene: TRBV29-1
abundance: NA
CDR3aa: CSVEDSGTGTDTQYF

v_gene: TRBV29-1
abundance: NA
CDR3aa: CSGIAGGGETQYF

v_gene: TRBV19
abundance: NA
CDR3aa: CASSREGGSYNEQFF

v_gene: TRBV27
abundance: NA
CDR3aa: CASSFLPTGAGSETQYF

v_gene: TRBV5-1
abundance: NA
CDR3aa: CASSLTGTNYEQYF

v_gene: TRBV4-1
abundance: NA
CDR3aa: CASSQGRQISTDTQYF

v_gene: TRBV10-3
abundance: NA
CDR3aa: CAISLEGLPYNEQFF

v_gene: TRBV6-6
abundance: once
CDR3aa: CASSPLKGVSYNEQFF

v_gene: TRBV6-5
abundance: NA
CDR3aa: CASSYFGQGLNEKLFF

v_gene: TRBV11-2
abundance: NA
CDR3aa: CASSPIRDRAYNEQFF

v_gene: TRBV24-1
abundance: once
CDR3aa: CATSDSQETQYF

v_gene: TRBV5-1
abundance: NA
CDR3aa: CASTLGSYNEQFF

v_gene: TRBV6-2/TRBV6-3
abundance: NA
CDR3aa: CASSSIPSDKGLDGELFF

v_gene: TRBV28
abundance: NA
CDR3aa: CASNQGTSNQPQHF

v_gene: TRBV29-1
abundance: NA
CDR3aa: CSVEGLARETQYF

v_gene: TRBV4-2
abundance: once
CDR3aa: CASSSRLAGGDTQYF

v_gene: TRBV11-2
abundance: few
CDR3aa: CASSTWGGYSEAFF

v_gene: TRBV3-1/TRBV3-2
abundance: few
CDR3aa: CASSQGIGGRASDEQFF

v_gene: TRBV27
abundance: NA
CDR3aa: CASSWDRRLNTEAFF

v_gene: TRBV7-9
abundance: NA
CDR3aa: CAGSRSGNTIYF